This is a list of T cell receptor beta chains from one sample in a study of blood T cells in healthy people across ages. TCRdb ran MiXCR on the 5' RACE reads and lists one entry per CDR3 protein. The sample has about 640,000 distinct CDR3 sequences; roughly three fifths are singletons. What was sequenced was blood. Receptors originate from a man in his 60s in good health. CDR3s include the opening cysteine and the closing phenylalanine or tryptophan. Fields, in order: CDR3 length, clone size, D gene, J gene, V gene, CDR3 DNA, CDR3 protein. D genes are given only for firm matches. A row's size may be missing; if present it is once, few, many or a size class.

CDR3 length: 13
clone size: few
D gene: .
J gene: TRBJ2-5
V gene: TRBV6-5
CDR3 DNA: TGTGCCAGCAGTTATGAGACAGCAGAGACCCAGTACTTC
CDR3 protein: CASSYETAETQYF

CDR3 length: 15
clone size: .
D gene: .
J gene: TRBJ2-1
V gene: TRBV3-1
CDR3 DNA: TGTGCCAGCTCGACGTCACCTAGCTCCTACAATGAGCAGTTCTTC
CDR3 protein: CASSTSPSSYNEQFF

CDR3 length: 12
clone size: .
D gene: .
J gene: TRBJ1-4
V gene: TRBV7-8
CDR3 DNA: TGTGCCAGCAGCTTAGCGGCGGGAAAACTGTTTTTT
CDR3 protein: CASSLAAGKLFF

CDR3 length: 14
clone size: .
D gene: .
J gene: TRBJ2-3
V gene: TRBV3-1
CDR3 DNA: TGTGCCAGCAGCCAGGGTACCGGAACAGATACGCAGTATTTT
CDR3 protein: CASSQGTGTDTQYF

CDR3 length: 13
clone size: .
D gene: TRBD2
J gene: TRBJ2-5
V gene: TRBV6-1
CDR3 DNA: TGTGCCAGCAGTAATAGCGGGGAACAGACCCAGTACTTC
CDR3 protein: CASSNSGEQTQYF

CDR3 length: 16
clone size: .
D gene: TRBD2
J gene: TRBJ2-3
V gene: TRBV5-1
CDR3 DNA: TGCGCCAGCAGCTACCGACTAGCAGACGCCACAGATACGCAGTATTTT
CDR3 protein: CASSYRLADATDTQYF

CDR3 length: 15
clone size: .
D gene: .
J gene: TRBJ1-4
V gene: TRBV5-6
CDR3 DNA: TGTGCCAGCAGCTTGCTCGGGCAGGGCTATGAAAAACTGTTTTTT
CDR3 protein: CASSLLGQGYEKLFF

CDR3 length: 14
clone size: .
D gene: TRBD1
J gene: TRBJ2-3
V gene: TRBV19
CDR3 DNA: TGTGCCAGTAGTATTCGACAGGGGGTCGATACGCAGTATTTT
CDR3 protein: CASSIRQGVDTQYF

CDR3 length: 14
clone size: .
D gene: .
J gene: TRBJ1-2
V gene: TRBV18
CDR3 DNA: TGTGCCAGCTCACCACCCTTGCGGGTCTATGGCTACACCTTC
CDR3 protein: CASSPPLRVYGYTF

CDR3 length: 14
clone size: .
D gene: TRBD1
J gene: TRBJ1-2
V gene: TRBV3-1
CDR3 DNA: TGTGCCAGCAGCCAAAGGCAGGGGGGACATGGCTACACCTTC
CDR3 protein: CASSQRQGGHGYTF

CDR3 length: 16
clone size: .
D gene: .
J gene: TRBJ2-3
V gene: TRBV7-3
CDR3 DNA: TGTGCCAGCAGCTTAGAGGACGGGAGTGTCACAGATACGCAGTATTTT
CDR3 protein: CASSLEDGSVTDTQYF

CDR3 length: 15
clone size: .
D gene: .
J gene: TRBJ2-1
V gene: TRBV9
CDR3 DNA: TGTGCCAGCAGCGCAGGGGACCCGGGCTTTAATGAGCAGTTCTTC
CDR3 protein: CASSAGDPGFNEQFF

CDR3 length: 11
clone size: .
D gene: .
J gene: TRBJ2-1
V gene: TRBV20-1
CDR3 DNA: TGCAGTGCTGCAAGATACAATGAGCAGTTCTTC
CDR3 protein: CSAARYNEQFF

CDR3 length: 13
clone size: few
D gene: .
J gene: TRBJ2-5
V gene: TRBV5-1
CDR3 DNA: TGCGCCAGCAGCTTGGAAGGGACACCAACGCGGTACTTC
CDR3 protein: CASSLEGTPTRYF

CDR3 length: 13
clone size: .
D gene: .
J gene: TRBJ2-3
V gene: TRBV5-1
CDR3 DNA: TGCGCCAGCAGCTTTGACCTCCCAGATACGCAGTATTTT
CDR3 protein: CASSFDLPDTQYF

CDR3 length: 14
clone size: .
D gene: .
J gene: TRBJ1-4
V gene: TRBV5-1
CDR3 DNA: TGCGCCAGCAGCTTGAACGGCGACAATGAAAAACTGTTTTTT
CDR3 protein: CASSLNGDNEKLFF

CDR3 length: 14
clone size: few
D gene: .
J gene: TRBJ2-3
V gene: TRBV29-1
CDR3 DNA: TGCAGCGTTGGGGGTCAGCTCTACACAGATACGCAGTATTTT
CDR3 protein: CSVGGQLYTDTQYF

CDR3 length: 15
clone size: once
D gene: TRBD2
J gene: TRBJ2-7
V gene: TRBV13
CDR3 DNA: TGTGCCAGCAGCTTCCTAGCGGGGGGGCCGAATGAGCAGTACTTC
CDR3 protein: CASSFLAGGPNEQYF

CDR3 length: 14
clone size: .
D gene: .
J gene: TRBJ2-5
V gene: TRBV24-1
CDR3 DNA: TGTGCCACCAGTGATTGGTCAGGACAAGAGACCCAGTACTTC
CDR3 protein: CATSDWSGQETQYF

CDR3 length: 15
clone size: once
D gene: TRBD1
J gene: TRBJ2-5
V gene: TRBV11-2
CDR3 DNA: TGTGCCAGCAGCCTCACAGGGGGTAATTGGGAGACCCAGTACTTC
CDR3 protein: CASSLTGGNWETQYF

CDR3 length: 15
clone size: few
D gene: .
J gene: TRBJ1-6
V gene: TRBV3-1
CDR3 DNA: TGTGCCAGCAGCCCCGACACGATTCGCAGTTCACCCCTCCACTTT
CDR3 protein: CASSPDTIRSSPLHF

CDR3 length: 14
clone size: .
D gene: .
J gene: TRBJ1-2
V gene: TRBV4-2
CDR3 DNA: TGTGCCAGCAGCCTAGAGAATGTCGCAAGGGGCTACACCTTC
CDR3 protein: CASSLENVARGYTF

CDR3 length: 16
clone size: few
D gene: TRBD1
J gene: TRBJ2-4
V gene: TRBV28
CDR3 DNA: TGTGCCAGCAGCCAACGAGGGGGCCGAGCCAAAAACATTCAGTACTTC
CDR3 protein: CASSQRGGRAKNIQYF

CDR3 length: 12
clone size: .
D gene: .
J gene: TRBJ2-5
V gene: TRBV24-1
CDR3 DNA: TGTGCCACCAGTGACTCTCTGAATGAGCAGTACTTC
CDR3 protein: CATSDSLNEQYF